The 8 T cell receptor beta chains below come from one sample, sequenced in a study of vaccination and CD4 T cells after COVID-19. Which antigens these TCRs recognize remains unknown. Stated treatment: roughly 10-day PBMC culture with coronavirus spike peptide pools or control peptides (ViraFEST assay). Cultured CD4+ T-cell DNA underwent Oncomine TCR Beta short-read sequencing. MiXCR was run by TCRdb on the PCR reads, yielding one entry per CDR3 protein. The table has 8,000 to 10,000 distinct CDR3 sequences, roughly three fifths seen once. Source material: CD4+ T cells from blood, cultured in vitro. The receptors originated from a human donor who had recovered from COVID-19.

This clonotype was observed a single time. V gene TRBV6-2 or TRBV6-3 combines with J gene TRBJ1-5; D possibly corresponds to TRBD1 (6 bases). Germline assignment: CDR1 MNHEY and CDR2 SVGEGT. CDR3 length equals 13 residues. The V gene lost 4 bases and the J gene lost 4 bases, with 8 bases spanning the gap. The chain's CDR3 is CASSWTENQPQHF. The CDR3 nucleotides are TGTGCCAGCAGTTGGACAGAAAATCAGCCCCAGCATTTT.

The CDR3 sequence is CASAEGGTEAFF. CDR3 nucleotides: TGCGCCAGCGCCGAGGGGGGCACTGAAGCTTTCTTT. The chain carries TRBV5-1 and TRBJ1-1, with D maybe TRBD1 (6 bases). V gave up 7 bases and J gave up 4 bases, with 11 bases separating them. The CDR3 consists of 12 residues. Germline V CDR1 and CDR2: SGHRS, YFSETQ.

This clonotype was seen only a few times. The chain joins TRBV20-1 to TRBJ2-1; D gene uncertain. The CDR3 extends over 14 amino acids. V lost 6 bases and J 0 bases, leaving 12 bases between the germline ends. The germline gives CDR1 DFQATT, CDR2 SNEGSKA (reference sequence). This CDR3 is CSAAYFYSYNEQFF. The CDR3 DNA reads TGCAGTGCCGCATACTTCTACTCCTACAATGAGCAGTTCTTC.

The chain has TRBV6-5 and TRBJ1-3, with 7 bases identical to TRBD1. Per the germline V gene, CDR1 is MNHEY and CDR2 is SVGAGI. The CDR3 length is 14 residues. The junction had 5 bases not matched to a gene; V was cut back by 2 bases and J by 7 bases. The CDR3 region is CASSYDRALNTIYF. The CDR3 region has the DNA TGTGCCAGCAGTTACGACAGGGCTTTGAACACCATATATTTT.

The chain recombines TRBV10-1 with TRBJ1-4; D is undetermined. Trimming left V 0 bases short and J 11 bases short, with 13 bases between. Germline values: CDR1 WNHNN, CDR2 SYGVQD (reference sequence). The CDR3 is 14 amino acids. The CDR3 loop is CASSESDRSEKLFF. The CDR3 DNA sequence: TGCGCCAGCAGTGAGTCGGACCGTAGCGAGAAACTGTTTTTT.

CDR3 protein: CSATGDTEAFF. As DNA, the CDR3 is TGCAGTGCTACTGGGGACACTGAAGCTTTCTTT. The chain has TRBV20-1 and TRBJ1-1; the D is unclear. The CDR3 loop spans 11 amino acids. The germline gives CDR1 DFQATT, CDR2 SNEGSKA (reference sequence). V lost 4 bases, J lost 3 bases, and 6 bases lay in between.

The rearrangement links TRBV11-3 to TRBJ2-4; D might be TRBD2 (5 bases). CDR3 length: 16 amino acids. Looked up from germline, CDR1 is SGHNT and CDR2 is YENEEA. V lost 5 bases and J lost 0, with 14 bases in between. As DNA, the CDR3 is TGTGCCAGCAGCGCCACTAGACTCATAGCCAAAAACATTCAGTACTTC. Translation: CASSATRLIAKNIQYF. Based on the CDR3 plus reference TRBV11-3 and TRBJ2-4, the full variable domain is EAGVVQSPRYKIIEKKQPVAFWCNPISGHNTLYWYLQNLGQGPELLIRYENEEAVDDSQLPKDRFSAERLKGVDSTLKIQPAELGDSAVYLCASSATRLIAKNIQYFGAGTRLSVL.

This clonotype was seen just once. The V gene is TRBV6-1, the J gene TRBJ1-2; D call uncertain. CDR1 and CDR2 (germline): MNHNS, SASEGT. V shed 6 bases and J shed 10 bases, with 18 bases lying between them. This CDR3 comprises 13 residues. For the CDR3, the DNA is TGTGCCAGCAGCCTAGCCCCGCAGGACCCCTACACCTTC. It is translated as CASSLAPQDPYTF.